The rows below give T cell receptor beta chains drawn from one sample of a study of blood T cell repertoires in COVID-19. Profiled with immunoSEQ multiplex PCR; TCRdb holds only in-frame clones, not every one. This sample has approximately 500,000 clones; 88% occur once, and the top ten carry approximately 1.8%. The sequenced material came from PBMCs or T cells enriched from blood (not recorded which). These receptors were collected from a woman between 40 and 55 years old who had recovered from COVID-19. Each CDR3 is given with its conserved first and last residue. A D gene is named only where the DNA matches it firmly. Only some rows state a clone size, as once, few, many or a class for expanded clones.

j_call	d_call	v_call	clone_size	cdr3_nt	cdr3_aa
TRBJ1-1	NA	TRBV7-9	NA	TGTGCCAGCAGCTTAGTCGCGTACGGCACTGAAGCTTTCTTT	CASSLVAYGTEAFF
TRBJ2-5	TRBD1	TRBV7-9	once	TGTGCCAGCAGCTCAACAGGGGGCCGACAAGAGACCCAGTACTTC	CASSSTGGRQETQYF
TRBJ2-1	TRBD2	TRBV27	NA	TGTGCCAGCAGTTATGACAGCGGGAGAATCTATCGACCGAGCAATGAGCAGTTCTTC	CASSYDSGRIYRPSNEQFF
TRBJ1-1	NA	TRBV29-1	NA	TGCAGCGTTGCGCGCGAACCGATGAACACTGAAGCTTTCTTT	CSVAREPMNTEAFF
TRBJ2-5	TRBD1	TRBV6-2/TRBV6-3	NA	TGTGCCAGCAGTCAGCACGCCGGACAGGGGAGGGGAGAGACCCAGTACTTC	CASSQHAGQGRGETQYF
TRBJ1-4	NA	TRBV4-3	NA	TGCGCCAGCAGCCAAGCTCGGGAACCCGGTTGGGAAAAACTGTTTTTT	CASSQAREPGWEKLFF
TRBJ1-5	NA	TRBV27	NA	TGTGCCAGCAGTTTATCCTGGCAGGGATATCAGCCCCAGCATTTT	CASSLSWQGYQPQHF
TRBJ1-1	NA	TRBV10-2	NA	TGCGCCAGCAGTGTTCCTTCGGAGGGAACTGAAGCTTTCTTT	CASSVPSEGTEAFF
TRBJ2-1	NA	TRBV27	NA	TGTGCCAGCAGTTTAGACTGGCGCATCTCCTACAATGAGCAGTTCTTC	CASSLDWRISYNEQFF
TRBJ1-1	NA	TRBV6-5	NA	TGTGCCAGCAGCCCCTACAGGGACACTGAAGCTTTCTTT	CASSPYRDTEAFF
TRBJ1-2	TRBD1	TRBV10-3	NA	TGTGCCATCAGTAGTTCCCGGGACAGGGAGGCGTGGGGCTATGGCTACACCTTC	CAISSSRDREAWGYGYTF
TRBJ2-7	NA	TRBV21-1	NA	TGTGCCAGCAGCGATGAATTCGGGAGCTCCTACGAGCAGTACTTC	CASSDEFGSSYEQYF
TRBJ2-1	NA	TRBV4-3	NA	TGCGCCAGCAGCCCCCGACTGGCCTACAATGAGCAGTTCTTC	CASSPRLAYNEQFF
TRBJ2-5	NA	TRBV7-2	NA	TGTGCCAGCAGCCAACAGGGTAGGGAGACCCAGTACTTC	CASSQQGRETQYF
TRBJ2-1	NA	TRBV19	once	TGTGCCAGTAGTCCATCCCCCACTAGATCAGCCTCCTACAATGAGCAGTTCTTC	CASSPSPTRSASYNEQFF
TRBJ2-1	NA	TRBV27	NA	TGTGCCAGCTCATCACGCTACTACAATGAGCAGTTCTTC	CASSSRYYNEQFF
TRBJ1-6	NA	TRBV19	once	TGTGCCAGTACAGATTATAATTCACCCCTCCACTTT	CASTDYNSPLHF
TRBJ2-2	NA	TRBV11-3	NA	TGTGCCAGCAGCTTAGCCCCTTTTGGGGCAGAATCGACGAACACCGGGGAGCTGTTTTTT	CASSLAPFGAESTNTGELFF
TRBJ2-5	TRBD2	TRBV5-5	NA	TGTGCCTCTCGCTCGGCTAGCGGGAGAGAGACCCAGTACTTC	CASRSASGRETQYF
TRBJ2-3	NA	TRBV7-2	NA	TGTGCCAGCAGTCTACAGGGCTCAGATACGCAGTATTTT	CASSLQGSDTQYF
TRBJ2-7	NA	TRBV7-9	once	TGTGCCAGCAGCCCAGTAACGTCTTGGGCCGAGCAGTACTTC	CASSPVTSWAEQYF
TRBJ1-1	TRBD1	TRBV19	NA	TGTGCCAGTAGTCCGCTTACAGGGGGGGTAGGGGCTGAAGCTTTCTTT	CASSPLTGGVGAEAFF
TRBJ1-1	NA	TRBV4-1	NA	TGCGCCAGCAGCCAAGATCAGAACCTTGTCTCTGAAGCTTTCTTT	CASSQDQNLVSEAFF
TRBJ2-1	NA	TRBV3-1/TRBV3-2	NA	TGTGCCAGCAGCCAAGATAAAGCGGGTCCTCCCTACAATGAGCAGTTCTTC	CASSQDKAGPPYNEQFF
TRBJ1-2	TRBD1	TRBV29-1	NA	TGCAGCGTTGCGACAGGGGGAATGCGTGGCTACACCTTC	CSVATGGMRGYTF
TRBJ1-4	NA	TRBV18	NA	TGTGCCAGCTCACCCGGGTTTAATGAAAAACTGTTTTTT	CASSPGFNEKLFF
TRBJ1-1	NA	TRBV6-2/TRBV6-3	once	TGTGCCAGCACCCCGGCAGGGATCAACACTGAAGCTTTCTTT	CASTPAGINTEAFF
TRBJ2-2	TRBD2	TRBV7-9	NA	TGTGCCAGCAGCCCGGGACTAGCGGGTGATGGCGGGGAGCTGTTTTTT	CASSPGLAGDGGELFF
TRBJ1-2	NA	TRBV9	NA	TGTGCCAGCAGCGCCCCCGGTATCTATGGCTACACCTTC	CASSAPGIYGYTF
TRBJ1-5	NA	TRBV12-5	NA	TGTGCTAGTGGTTTGGTGTGGGCTGGCAATCAGCCCCAGCATTTT	CASGLVWAGNQPQHF
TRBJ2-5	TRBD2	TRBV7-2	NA	TGTGCCAGCAGCTCGGTGACTAGCGTCGAGACCCAGTACTTC	CASSSVTSVETQYF
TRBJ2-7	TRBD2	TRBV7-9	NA	TGTGCCAGCAGCTCGGGACTAGCGGGAGACTACGAGCAGTACTTC	CASSSGLAGDYEQYF
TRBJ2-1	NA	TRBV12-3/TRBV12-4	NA	TGTGCCAGCGGTTGGCCAAGCGGCGGAGAGCAGTTCTTC	CASGWPSGGEQFF
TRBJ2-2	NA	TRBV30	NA	TGTGCCTGGAGTTCAGAAGTGGGACTCGGCGGGGAGCTGTTTTTT	CAWSSEVGLGGELFF
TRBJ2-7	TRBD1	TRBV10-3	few	TGTGCCATCAGTGACAAGGACAGGGCCAACGAGCAGTACTTC	CAISDKDRANEQYF
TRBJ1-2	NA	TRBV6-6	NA	TGTGCCAGCAGTTACGGTTGGGAGTCGCTTGTATATGGCTACACCTTC	CASSYGWESLVYGYTF
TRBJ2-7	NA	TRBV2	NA	TGTGCCAGCAGTGAAGCGCCGCAGTATGGCGAGCAGTACTTC	CASSEAPQYGEQYF
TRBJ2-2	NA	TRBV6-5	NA	TGTGCCAGCAGTTACGGGGCAGGGGTGGACACCGGGGAGCTGTTTTTT	CASSYGAGVDTGELFF
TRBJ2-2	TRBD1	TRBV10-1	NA	TGCGCCAGCAGTGAAACAGGGGGCTACACCGGGGAGCTGTTTTTT	CASSETGGYTGELFF
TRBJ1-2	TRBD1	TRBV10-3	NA	TGTGCCATCAGCGGGACAGGGGGCAGCTATGGCTACACCTTC	CAISGTGGSYGYTF
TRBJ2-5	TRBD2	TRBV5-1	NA	TGCGCCAGCAGCCTCTTTTTTAGCGGGCAACAAGAGACCCAGTACTTC	CASSLFFSGQQETQYF
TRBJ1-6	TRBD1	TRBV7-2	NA	TGTGCCAGCAGCCAACAGGGGTTAATAGGTGATTCACCCCTCCACTTT	CASSQQGLIGDSPLHF
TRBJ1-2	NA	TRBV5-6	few	TGTGCCAGCAGCTTACTACAGGGAGTGCTTAACTATGGCTACACCTTC	CASSLLQGVLNYGYTF